This TCR beta chain comes out of a study of post-analysis software for immune sequencing data. About the study: In terms of disease course, relapsing-remitting, secondary progressive and progressive-relapsing multiple sclerosis were included.

TCR beta cDNA libraries included unique molecular identifiers. With roughly 0.95 to 11 million T cells as the source, approximately 500,000 cDNA molecules resulted. TCRdb re-called the PCR reads with MiXCR, one entry per CDR3 protein. The sample shows 650,000 to 850,000 distinct CDR3 sequences, about 57% of them seen only once. For this clonotype: The antigen remains unidentified.

This CDR3 comprises 16 residues. Germline V gives CDR1 SGHRS, CDR2 YFSETQ. V shed 4 bases and J 1 base; nucleotides not matched to a gene: 6. Overall study results and limits: Compared with controls, patients had more of five TRBV segments, including TRBV5-6, TRBV5-1 and TRBV20-1. Those samples that were prepared in the same batch co-clustered strongly by F measure.

The V call is TRBV5-1, the J call TRBJ2-1; 9 bases line up with TRBD1. The sequenced sample consisted of blood. The receptor was derived from a girl between 5 and 17 years old with multiple sclerosis. CDR3 DNA sequence: TGCGCCAGCAGCGTACCGGGACAGGGATCCTACAATGAGCAGTTCTTC. This sequence encodes CASSVPGQGSYNEQFF.